The 9 T cell receptor beta chains given below trace back to one sample, sequenced in a study of molecular identifiers for immune sequencing clone quantification (dated by TCRdb to 2016 to 2019). The library came from PCR. TCRdb shows the sequencer as Illumina HiSeq 4000. TCRdb itself trimmed the public reads at Q25 with fastp, ran MiXCR and retained productive beta chains. Each CDR3 protein appears once, grouped with its most common genes and DNA. The sample table contains about 68,000 distinct CDR3 sequences; only one count was recorded for roughly 18% of them. The top ten hold around 1.5% of the sample. Material: naive CD8+ T cells from blood, with Jurkat cell RNA spiked in. The cell subset or site label, as the study defines it: FACS-sorted CD8+CD4-CCR7+CD45RA+ naive T cells. The source of these receptors is a human donor in good health. Some libraries in this study had Jurkat cell RNA spiked in.

Turning to this clonotype: With a much larger clone just one base away, this may be a read error. CDR3 protein: CANSRYEQYF. The CDR3 coding sequence is TGTGCCAACAGCCGATACGAGCAGTACTTC. This chain uses TRBV7-9 with TRBJ2-7, with D uncertain. In germline, CDR1 is SEHNR, CDR2 FQNEAQ (reference sequence). The CDR3 totals 10 residues.

This clonotype has a count of ten or more. The chain joins TRBV4-1 to TRBJ2-3; 11 nucleotides align to TRBD2. Germline V gene lookup returns CDR1 MGHRA and CDR2 YSYEKL. The CDR3 has 19 residues. V lost 2 bases and J lost 2; bases outside the gene matches: 12. The CDR3 bases are TGCGCCAGCAGCCAACGGATAGGGGGGACTAGCGGCTACACAGATACGCAGTATTTT. Protein product: CASSQRIGGTSGYTDTQYF.

This clonotype was counted at least ten times. The chain links TRBV2 to TRBJ2-4; 10 bases are a match to TRBD2. The V and J ends lost 6 bases and 7 bases, in that order; junction bases with no gene match: 9. Germline V lookup: CDR1 SNHLY, CDR2 FYNNEI. This CDR3 is 15 amino acids long. The CDR3 is CASRIAGGRGNIQYF. The CDR3 nucleotides read TGTGCCAGCAGAATAGCGGGAGGACGGGGGAACATTCAGTACTTC. The full variable domain, with the rest looked up from reference TRBV2 and TRBJ2-4, is EPEVTQTPSHQVTQMGQEVILRCVPISNHLYFYWYRQILGQKVEFLVSFYNNEISEKSEIFDDQFSVERPDGSNFTLKIRSTKLEDSAMYFCASRIAGGRGNIQYFGAGTRLSVL.

A note on this clonotype: A much larger clone sits a single nucleotide away, making a read error possible. The gene calls are TRBV11-2 and TRBJ2-5; D is ambiguous. The V gene's germline CDR1 is SGHAT and CDR2 FQNNGV. V dropped 1 base and J dropped 4 bases, with 13 bases sitting between them. This CDR3 contains 15 residues. CDR3 loop: CASSLAVSHPETQYF. For the CDR3, the DNA is TGTGCCAGCAGCTTAGCGGTTAGCCATCCAGAGACCCAGTACTTC.

The J gene is TRBJ1-2, the V gene TRBV25-1; D unclear. The V end lost 8 bases, the J end lost 0 bases, and 7 bases lay between the germline ends. The V gene's germline CDR1 is MGHDK and CDR2 SYGVNS. CDR3 size: 12 residues. Here the CDR3 reads CASGGPNYGYTF. In DNA form, the CDR3 reads TGTGCCAGCGGAGGCCCTAACTATGGCTACACCTTC.

This clonotype was seen more than once but under ten times. The chain is built from TRBV5-6 and TRBJ1-1; D might be TRBD1 (6 bases). CDR1 is SGHDT, CDR2 YYEEEE, per germline. V dropped 2 bases and J dropped 4 bases, with 18 bases sitting between them. The CDR3 has 16 residues. CDR3 coding DNA: TGTGCCAGCAGCTTCTCTCCGGGGGGGGCGGTCACTGAAGCTTTCTTT. Translation: CASSFSPGGAVTEAFF.

This clonotype was seen repeatedly, ten times or more. The rearrangement links TRBV3-1 to TRBJ2-3, with D possibly matching TRBD1 (6 bases). This CDR3 spans 13 amino acids. Trimming cost V 4 bases and J 5 bases, with 10 bases left between them. Per the germline V gene, CDR1 is LGHDT and CDR2 is YNNKEL (reference sequence). CDR3 coding DNA: TGTGCCAGCAGCCCGGACAGCCGAGATACGCAGTATTTT. It encodes CASSPDSRDTQYF.

This clonotype was counted many times. The chain recombines TRBV27 with TRBJ2-7, with 7 bases aligning to TRBD2. The CDR3 length is 13 residues. With 8 bases clipped from V and 0 bases from J, the junction kept 4 bases outside the gene matches. Germline V CDR1 and CDR2: MNHEY, SMNVEV (reference sequence). CDR3 DNA: TGTGCCAGCTCGAGGACTAGCTCCTACGAGCAGTACTTC. Amino acid sequence: CASSRTSSYEQYF.

Of note for this clonotype: This could be a read error, since a much larger clone is one nucleotide away. The chain has TRBV27 and TRBJ2-6; 7 bases line up with TRBD1. Germline V gene lookup returns CDR1 MNHEY and CDR2 SMNVEV (reference sequence). The CDR3 runs 18 residues. The J segment lost 2 bases and the V segment lost 8 bases, leaving 15 bases of the junction unmatched. Written as DNA, the CDR3 is TGTGCCAGCTGTTCCCGGACAGGCGAACTCCCTGGGGCCAACGTCCTGACTTTC. Its translation: CASCSRTGELPGANVLTF. The full variable domain, rest sourced from reference TRBV27 and TRBJ2-6, is EAQVTQNPRYLITVTGKKLTVTCSQNMNHEYMSWYRQDPGLGLRQIYYSMNVEVTDKGDVPEGYKVSRKEKRNFPLILESPSPNQTSLYFCASCSRTGELPGANVLTFGAGSRLTVL.